This TCR beta chain was sequenced during a study of regulatory dendritic cells for organ transplantation. Some clones are missing from TCRdb's copy, which holds only in-frame ones; the method was immunoSEQ multiplex PCR. The data show 30,000 to 35,000 clones, roughly nine tenths seen once. CDR1 and CDR2 (germline): LGHNA, YSLEER. The CDR3 contains 14 residues. The V end lost 0 bases, the J end lost 4 bases, and 9 bases lay between the germline ends. The chain combines TRBV4-3 with TRBJ1-1; maybe TRBD1 (5 bases). The sample comprised naive CD4+ T cells from blood. Subset given: CD45RA+ naive T cells. This TCR was sampled from a human donor in good health. CDR3 region: CASSQDLGTTEAFF. In DNA, the CDR3 is TGCGCCAGCAGCCAAGACTTAGGGACCACTGAAGCTTTCTTT.